This T cell receptor (beta chain) was observed in a study of Ad26.COV2.S vaccination and SARS-CoV-2 variants. Study at large: Dosing was one shot or two shots 56 days apart.

The table came from immunoSEQ multiplex PCR; TCRdb's copy has only in-frame clones and leaves some out. The data contain around 450,000 clones, 90% of them singletons. Described treatment: some 20 received Ad26.COV2.S at low or high dose, single or two shots; a few received placebo; per-sample allocation not given. Specimens were obtained on day 63 following the first vaccine or placebo injection. Trimming shortened V by 0 bases and J by 7 bases, and 22 bases separated the two germline ends. CDR3 length: 17 amino acids. The germline V gene encodes CDR1 SGHVS and CDR2 FNYEAQ. V usage is TRBV7-6 and J usage is TRBJ2-7; D is ambiguous. The receptor comes from a person aged 18-60 years who received the Ad26.COV2.S COVID-19 vaccine or a placebo. This specimen was peripheral blood, taken in a trial of Ad26.COV2.S vaccine versus placebo. DNA for the CDR3: TGTGCCAGCAGCTTAGCGGGTGACATCGATCCCCGCCGAGAGCAGTACTTC. Translated: CASSLAGDIDPRREQYF.